Presented here are 8 T cell receptor beta chains from one specimen sequenced in a study of blood T cells in healthy people across ages. PCR was performed a second time for about 7 to 11 cycles using a sample-barcoded 5' primer and a J-beta primer mix. TCRdb re-derived calls from the 5' RACE reads in MiXCR, one entry per CDR3 protein. Among roughly 1,700,000 distinct CDR3 sequences listed, 28% were seen once. The sample was blood. The origin of the receptors is a woman aged 25 to 45 in good health.

In this sample, this clonotype turned up many times. The chain couples TRBV29-1 to TRBJ2-7; a possible D gene is TRBD1 (5 bases). Trimming cost V 1 base and J 3 bases, with 10 bases left between them. Germline CDR1 reads SQVTM; CDR2 reads ANQGSEA. The length of the CDR3 is 13 residues. The CDR3 here is CSVEAQGGYEQYF. The CDR3 coding sequence is TGCAGCGTTGAAGCGCAGGGTGGCTACGAGCAGTACTTC.

The sample holds a few counts of this clonotype. The chain combines TRBV10-1 with TRBJ2-7, with 8 bases identical to TRBD1. Trimming cost V 0 bases and J 5 bases; bases outside gene matches: 6. Germline assignment: CDR1 WNHNN and CDR2 SYGVQD (reference sequence). This CDR3 region has 15 residues. The CDR3: CASSESRTGMNEQYF. CDR3 DNA sequence: TGCGCCAGCAGTGAGTCAAGGACAGGGATGAACGAGCAGTACTTC.

The table lists this clonotype with a count of one. Given the absence of the conserved phenylalanine or tryptophan at the CDR3 end, a read error is likely. This chain joins TRBV7-2 and TRBJ2-1; 12 bases align to TRBD2. V dropped 2 bases and J dropped 4; count of bases not matched to a gene: 12. The CDR3 is 19 residues long. In germline, CDR1 is SGHTA, CDR2 FQGNSA. CDR3 in amino acids: CASSLWGLAGDPLYNEQFC. The CDR3 DNA follows: TGTGCCAGCAGCTTATGGGGACTAGCGGGCGATCCCCTTTACAATGAGCAGTTCTGC.

This clonotype occurred many times. The rearrangement joins TRBV10-3 to TRBJ2-7, with TRBD1 matching 9 bases. V trimming: 7 bases; J trimming: 5 bases; junction bases outside the gene matches: 3. The CDR3 length is 12 residues. Germline lookup yields CDR1 ENHRY and CDR2 SYGVKD. Here the CDR3 DNA reads TGTGCCATCACGGGACAGGGCCACGAGCAGTACTTC. It codes for CAITGQGHEQYF.

This clonotype was counted many times. The V and J genes are TRBV29-1 and TRBJ2-7; unclear D gene. This CDR3 is 15 amino acids long. Germline V CDR1 and CDR2: SQVTM, ANQGSEA. The V and J ends lost 2 bases and 2 bases respectively, with 16 bases between them. The CDR3 coding sequence is TGCAGCGTTGAATCGGATCAGCCTGGGACCTACGAGCAGTACTTC. Protein sequence: CSVESDQPGTYEQYF.

Details on this clonotype: Since a much larger clone is just one base distant, this may be a read error. V usage is TRBV6-5 and J usage is TRBJ2-1; 11 bases match TRBD2. This CDR3 has 13 residues. Germline V gives CDR1 MNHEY, CDR2 SVGAGI. V lost 6 bases to trimming and J lost 13 bases; unmatched junction nucleotides: 8. The CDR3 loop reads CASSRTSGRPQFF. CDR3 bases: TGTGCCAGCAGCCGCACTAGCGGGAGACCCCAGTTCTTC.

This clonotype has a handful of counts. The chain recombines TRBV29-1 with TRBJ1-1; D is possibly TRBD1 (5 bases). This CDR3 is built from 14 residues. The germline V gene has CDR1 SQVTM and CDR2 ANQGSEA. V was shortened by 5 bases and J by 11 bases, with 24 bases between the two germline ends. The CDR3 DNA is TGCAGCGTTTCGGACAATTCGGGGGGAGACCAGGCTTTCTTT. Amino acid sequence: CSVSDNSGGDQAFF.

A few counts support this clonotype. The V call is TRBV10-3, the J call TRBJ2-5, with a possible D match to TRBD2 (5 bases). V lost 3 bases, J lost 5 bases, and 7 bases lay in between. This CDR3 region has 12 residues. The V gene's germline CDR1 is ENHRY and CDR2 SYGVKD. CDR3 sequence reads: CAISELAETQYF. CDR3 coding DNA: TGTGCCATCAGTGAATTAGCGGAGACCCAGTACTTC.